The 30 T cell receptor beta chains in this list originate from one sample, sequenced in a study of memory CD4+ T cells and cytomegalovirus serostatus. The sort gate was single viable CD3+CD4+CD8-CD45RO+ cells for memory CD4+ T cells. Sequencing used immunoSEQ multiplex PCR; TCRdb keeps in-frame clones, though not all of them. Here the sample spans some 52,000 clones, roughly 78% being singletons. Sample: memory CD4+ T cells from blood. The receptors here all came from an adult in good health and CMV-seronegative.

J is TRBJ1-2 and V is TRBV7-2; unclear D gene. V was cut by 1 base and J by 5 bases, with 8 bases left in between. The CDR3 loop spans 13 amino acids. The germline gives CDR1 SGHTA, CDR2 FQGNSA. The CDR3 nucleotides read TGTGCCAGCAGCTTAGTGGTCGGGTATGGCTACACCTTC. Translated, it gives CASSLVVGYGYTF.

The chain carries TRBV20-1 and TRBJ2-5, with no clear D. This CDR3 contains 10 residues. Germline V gene sequence: CDR1 DFQATT, CDR2 SNEGSKA (reference sequence). V dropped 2 bases and J dropped 5 bases, with 3 bases sitting between them. DNA for the CDR3: TGCAGTGCTAGAACGGAGACCCAGTACTTC. Its translation: CSARTETQYF.

Concerning this clone itself: The sample holds other DNA sequences that translate to the same CDR3. This sequence joins TRBV28 and TRBJ2-6; D remains unclear. CDR3 length equals 13 residues. The V and J ends lost 3 bases and 4 bases respectively, with 4 bases between them. Germline assignment: CDR1 MDHEN and CDR2 SYDVKM. The DNA of the CDR3 is TGTGCCAGCAGTTTTTCCGGGGCCAACGTCCTGACTTTC. Its protein product is CASSFSGANVLTF.

The V gene is TRBV7-8, the J gene TRBJ2-1; TRBD2 aligns across 9 bases. The CDR3 consists of 14 residues. J was trimmed by 5 bases and V by 7 bases; bases with no gene match: 6. Looked up from germline, CDR1 is SGHVS and CDR2 is FQNEAQ. CDR3: CASNPSGAHNEQFF. CDR3 nucleotides: TGTGCCAGCAACCCTAGCGGGGCCCACAATGAGCAGTTCTTC.

The J gene is TRBJ2-7, the V gene TRBV6-1, with D unresolved. Germline V gives CDR1 MNHNS, CDR2 SASEGT. The V end was cut by 6 bases, the J end by 7 bases, with 19 bases between. CDR3 length: 14 amino acids. CDR3 sequence (DNA): TGTGCCAGCAGGCGGATAACAACGGCTTGGGAGCAGTACTTC. This encodes CASRRITTAWEQYF.

V and J are TRBV7-2 and TRBJ2-1; D call uncertain. The V gene lost 5 bases and the J gene lost 2 bases, with 13 bases spanning the gap. Germline V gene data show CDR1 as SGHTA and CDR2 as FQGNSA. The CDR3 is made up of 15 amino acids. CDR3 bases: TGTGCCAGCAGCCTTCTTAGCCAGGCCTACAATGAGCAGTTCTTC. It specifies CASSLLSQAYNEQFF.

The chain joins TRBV18 to TRBJ2-3, with D unclear. Per germline, CDR1 KGHSH and CDR2 LQKENI. The CDR3 is made up of 15 amino acids. The V gene lost 0 bases and the J gene lost 2 bases, with 9 bases spanning the gap. The CDR3 loop is CASSPPWGNTDTQYF. The CDR3, as DNA: TGTGCCAGCTCACCACCGTGGGGAAACACAGATACGCAGTATTTT.

The chain recombines TRBV6-4 with TRBJ2-3; D is perhaps TRBD1 or TRBD2 (5 bases each). The CDR3 sequence is 14 residues long. Between the trimmed V and J ends, which lost 2 bases and 4 bases, there was a span of 10 bases. CDR1 MRHNA and CDR2 SNTAGT come from the germline V gene. The CDR3 sequence is CASSDGVGADTQYF. The CDR3 DNA sequence: TGTGCCAGCAGTGACGGAGTGGGGGCAGATACGCAGTATTTT.

This chain connects TRBV7-8 to TRBJ2-7; D perhaps matches TRBD1 (6 bases). The CDR3 has 15 residues. The germline V gene has CDR1 SGHVS and CDR2 FQNEAQ. Between the trimmed V and J ends, which lost 1 base and 1 base, there was a span of 11 bases. CDR3 sequence: CASSLVWQGSYEQYF. CDR3 bases: TGTGCCAGCAGCTTAGTGTGGCAGGGGTCCTACGAGCAGTACTTC.

This clone is categorized as medium-sized. J is TRBJ1-6 and V is TRBV7-2; D gene ambiguous. The CDR3 covers 15 residues. Trimming cost V 1 base and J 1 base, with 5 bases left between them. Looked up from germline, CDR1 is SGHTA and CDR2 is FQGNSA. CDR3 nucleotides: TGTGCCAGCAGCTTAGGGTTGTCCTATAATTCACCCCTCCACTTT. Its protein product is CASSLGLSYNSPLHF.

The rearrangement joins TRBV5-4 to TRBJ2-7; possible D gene TRBD1, 6 bases. The germline V gene has CDR1 SGHNT and CDR2 YYREEE (reference sequence). The CDR3 consists of 16 residues. V was trimmed by 4 bases and J by 3 bases, leaving 20 bases between them. CDR3 nucleotide sequence: TGTGCCAGCAGCGAAGAGGAGGACAGTACTGTCTACGAGCAGTACTTC. Translating it yields CASSEEEDSTVYEQYF. The full variable domain, completed using reference TRBV5-4 and TRBJ2-7, is ETGVTQSPTHLIKTRGQQVTLRCSSQSGHNTVSWYQQALGQGPQFIFQYYREEENGRGNFPPRFSGLQFPNYSSELNVNALELDDSALYLCASSEEEDSTVYEQYFGPGTRLTVT.

The chain recombines TRBV5-1 with TRBJ1-1, with 9 bases aligning to TRBD1. Germline CDR1 and CDR2: SGHRS and YFSETQ. The CDR3 contains 16 residues. Trimming cost V 3 bases and J 1 base; bases outside gene matches: 7. The CDR3 DNA sequence: TGCGCCAGCAGCTCTAACCCACAGGGGGCGAACACTGAAGCTTTCTTT. This encodes CASSSNPQGANTEAFF.

This chain connects TRBV19 to TRBJ2-3, with D maybe TRBD1 (5 bases). This CDR3 has 16 amino acids. The V gene's germline CDR1 is LNHDA and CDR2 SQIVND (reference sequence). The V and J ends lost 8 bases and 0 bases respectively, with 18 bases between them. Here the CDR3 DNA reads TGTGCCAGTCAGTCAGCACATGGGGCTAGCACAGATACGCAGTATTTT. Amino acids: CASQSAHGASTDTQYF.

CDR3 in amino acids: CASSPTTSGASTDTQYF. The CDR3 DNA reads TGTGCCAGCAGCCCAACGACTAGCGGGGCTAGCACAGATACGCAGTATTTT. The chain is built from TRBV4-2 and TRBJ2-3; 11 bases match TRBD2. Per the germline V gene, CDR1 is LGHNA and CDR2 is YNFKEQ. The CDR3 has 17 amino acids. V gave up 4 bases and J gave up 0 bases; unmatched junction bases: 6.

CDR3 in amino acids: CASSIEGNEQFF. Here the CDR3 DNA reads TGTGCCAGTAGTATAGAGGGGAATGAGCAGTTCTTC. The rearrangement uses TRBV19 and TRBJ2-1; D is unclear. V dropped 0 bases and J dropped 7 bases, with 4 bases sitting between them. The germline V gene has CDR1 LNHDA and CDR2 SQIVND (reference sequence). CDR3 length: 12 residues.

CDR3 protein: CASSQDRTEKLFF. CDR3 nucleotide sequence: TGTGCCAGCAGCCAAGACCGGACCGAAAAACTGTTTTTT. The V call is TRBV4-2, the J call TRBJ1-4, with unresolved D. Germline V gene data show CDR1 as LGHNA and CDR2 as YNFKEQ. Trimming shortened V by 0 bases and J by 8 bases, and 7 bases separated the two germline ends. This CDR3 spans 13 amino acids.

This clone came up once. V is TRBV10-2 and J is TRBJ2-3; D call uncertain. Germline values: CDR1 WSHSY, CDR2 SAAADI. This CDR3 is 14 amino acids long. The V end lost 6 bases, the J end lost 3 bases, and 13 bases lay between the germline ends. CDR3 sequence reads: CASSGPMGTDTQYF. CDR3 nucleotide sequence: TGCGCCAGCAGCGGGCCCATGGGGACAGATACGCAGTATTTT.

The rearrangement links TRBV2 to TRBJ1-2, with D uncertain. The CDR3 is made up of 13 amino acids. Germline CDR1 and CDR2: SNHLY and FYNNEI. V was cut by 4 bases and J by 8 bases, with 14 bases left in between. The CDR3 DNA reads TGTGCCAGCAGTGTTGGATTGACTGGAGGCTACACCTTC. It codes for CASSVGLTGGYTF.

V usage is TRBV19 and J usage is TRBJ1-2; no definite D call. V was cut by 6 bases and J by 1 base, with 9 bases left in between. The CDR3 is made up of 13 amino acids. Germline V lookup: CDR1 LNHDA, CDR2 SQIVND (reference sequence). The CDR3 reads CASRLRVNYGYTF. The CDR3, as DNA: TGTGCCAGTAGACTGAGGGTTAACTATGGCTACACCTTC.

As to this clone: Different DNA sequences within this sample yield the same CDR3. In DNA form, the CDR3 reads TGTGCCAGTAGTATAGATCAGGACAGGGATTATGGCTACACCTTC. Translation: CASSIDQDRDYGYTF. V is TRBV19 and J is TRBJ1-2; the match to TRBD1 covers 8 bases. Germline V gene data show CDR1 as LNHDA and CDR2 as SQIVND (reference sequence). This CDR3 spans 15 amino acids. V lost 0 bases and J lost 5; bases outside the gene matches: 5.

The chain couples TRBV2 to TRBJ2-7; D is perhaps TRBD1 or TRBD2 (5 bases each). V lost 3 bases, J lost 6 bases, and 9 bases lay in between. Germline V gives CDR1 SNHLY, CDR2 FYNNEI. The CDR3 has 12 residues. The CDR3 sequence is CASSEGVPEQYF. CDR3 sequence (DNA): TGTGCCAGCAGTGAGGGGGTCCCCGAGCAGTACTTC.

CDR3 region: CASKEASTEAFF. Here the CDR3 DNA reads TGTGCCAGCAAGGAGGCATCTACTGAAGCTTTCTTT. The rearrangement joins TRBV6-1 to TRBJ1-1; D is uncertain. Trimming cost V 7 bases and J 5 bases, with 11 bases left between them. This CDR3 has 12 amino acids. Germline CDR1 and CDR2: MNHNS and SASEGT.

The chain is built from TRBV11-2 and TRBJ1-2, with 7 bases that match TRBD1. V dropped 1 base and J dropped 3; count of bases not matched to a gene: 8. Per the germline V gene, CDR1 is SGHAT and CDR2 is FQNNGV. This CDR3 has 16 amino acids. DNA of the CDR3: TGTGCCAGCAGCTTAGGCCGGTTCGGGACAGACTATGGCTACACCTTC. Its protein is CASSLGRFGTDYGYTF. Full variable domain (outside the CDR3, taken from reference TRBV11-2 and TRBJ1-2): EAGVAQSPRYKIIEKRQSVAFWCNPISGHATLYWYQQILGQGPKLLIQFQNNGVVDDSQLPKDRFSAERLKGVDSTLKIQPAKLEDSAVYLCASSLGRFGTDYGYTFGSGTRLTVV.

The chain couples TRBV11-2 to TRBJ2-5; a possible D gene is TRBD2 (5 bases). CDR1 is SGHAT and CDR2 is FQNNGV in the germline V gene. This CDR3 has 14 amino acids. V was pared by 6 bases and J by 3 bases, with 14 bases between. CDR3 protein: CASSRLLGKETQYF. CDR3 DNA: TGTGCCAGCAGTCGACTACTGGGGAAAGAGACCCAGTACTTC.

This chain uses TRBV7-9 with TRBJ2-7; D ambiguous. V lost 1 base to trimming and J lost 5 bases, with 3 bases between them. Germline V CDR1 and CDR2: SEHNR, FQNEAQ (reference sequence). The CDR3 is 11 residues long. DNA of the CDR3: TGTGCCAGCAGCTTAGTTAACGAGCAGTACTTC. This gives the protein CASSLVNEQYF.

This chain uses TRBV25-1 with TRBJ2-1, with 9 bases aligning to TRBD1. The CDR3 loop spans 14 amino acids. The germline V gene encodes CDR1 MGHDK and CDR2 SYGVNS. J was trimmed by 8 bases and V by 4 bases; bases with no gene match: 6. CDR3 nucleotide sequence: TGTGCCAGCAGTGGAGGACAGGGGCGGGATGAGCAGTTCTTC. The encoded protein is CASSGGQGRDEQFF.

The rearrangement joins TRBV18 to TRBJ2-5; D unclear. V was shortened by 2 bases and J by 4 bases, with 8 bases between the two germline ends. This CDR3 region has 13 residues. CDR1 is KGHSH and CDR2 is LQKENI in the germline V gene. The CDR3 is CASSPDLRETQYF. Here the CDR3 DNA reads TGTGCCAGCTCACCAGACCTGCGAGAGACCCAGTACTTC.

The V and J genes are TRBV14 and TRBJ2-5; no reliable D call. Deletions cut 0 bases from V and 1 base from J, with 9 bases between. CDR3 length equals 15 residues. Germline V CDR1 and CDR2: SGHDN, FVKESK. The CDR3 DNA sequence: TGTGCCAGCAGCCAAGACAATCGGCGCCAAGAGACCCAGTACTTC. The encoded protein is CASSQDNRRQETQYF.

V is TRBV6-6 and J is TRBJ1-5; D unclear. Germline V gives CDR1 MNHNY, CDR2 SVGAGI (reference sequence). Trimming removed 7 bases from V and 7 bases from J, with 14 bases in between. CDR3 size: 13 residues. CDR3 region: CASKGQEGQPQHF. CDR3 sequence (DNA): TGTGCCAGCAAAGGGCAGGAGGGACAGCCCCAGCATTTT.

CDR3 protein: CASSSVSKPQHF. CDR3 nucleotide sequence: TGTGCCAGCAGCTCTGTAAGTAAGCCCCAGCATTTT. The V gene is TRBV7-9, the J gene TRBJ1-5; no clear D. The CDR3 runs to 12 residues. The ends were cut back, 4 bases at V and 8 bases at J, with 9 bases in the middle. Germline CDR1 reads SEHNR; CDR2 reads FQNEAQ (reference sequence).